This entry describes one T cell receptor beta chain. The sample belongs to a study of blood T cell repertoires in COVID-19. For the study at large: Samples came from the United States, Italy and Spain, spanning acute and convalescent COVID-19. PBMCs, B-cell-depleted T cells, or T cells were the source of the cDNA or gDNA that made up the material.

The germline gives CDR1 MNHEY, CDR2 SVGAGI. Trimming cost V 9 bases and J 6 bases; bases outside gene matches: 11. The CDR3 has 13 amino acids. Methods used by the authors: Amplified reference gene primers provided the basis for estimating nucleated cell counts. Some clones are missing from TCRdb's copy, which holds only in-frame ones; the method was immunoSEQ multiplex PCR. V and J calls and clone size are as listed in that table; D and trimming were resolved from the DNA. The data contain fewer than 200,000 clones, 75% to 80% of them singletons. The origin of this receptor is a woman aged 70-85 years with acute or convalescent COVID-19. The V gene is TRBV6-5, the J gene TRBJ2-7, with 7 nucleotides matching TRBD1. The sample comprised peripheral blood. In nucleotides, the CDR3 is TGTGCCAGGGGGGACAGTAGCCCCTTCGAGCAGTACTTC. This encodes CARGDSSPFEQYF.